These T cell receptor beta chains were read from a single sample in a study of T cell changes during pregnancy in multiple sclerosis. TCRdb's copy holds only in-frame clones and misses some; the assay was immunoSEQ multiplex PCR. The sample gives approximately 98,000 clones, 92% of which show up once; about 2% is in the top ten. The source material was peripheral blood, sampled after pregnancy. Receptors originate from a female donor in good health, enrolled as a control in a pregnancy study. CDR3s include the opening cysteine and the closing phenylalanine or tryptophan. The D gene is left open where the match is weak. The size of a clone is reported for some rows only, either as once, few or many, or as a class for expanded clones.

clone_size j_call d_call v_call cdr3_nt cdr3_aa
NA TRBJ2-2 TRBD2 TRBV9 TGTGCCAGCAGCGTGGGAGGAGGAGCGGGGGTGAACACCGGGGAGCTGTTTTTT CASSVGGGAGVNTGELFF
NA TRBJ2-7 NA TRBV27 TGTGCCACCTGGACATCCATCTACGAGCAGTACTTC CATWTSIYEQYF
once TRBJ2-7 NA TRBV7-2 TGTGCCAGCACTCACGGGCCCCTCGGGAACGAGCAGTACTTC CASTHGPLGNEQYF
NA TRBJ1-1 TRBD1 TRBV18 TGTGCCAGCTCATTTGGACAGGAGATTGCAGCTTTCTTT CASSFGQEIAAFF
NA TRBJ1-1 NA TRBV27 TGTGCCAGCAGTTTTTTTCTCAGGCCCACTGAAGCTTTCTTT CASSFFLRPTEAFF
NA TRBJ2-2 TRBD2 TRBV7-6 TGTGCCAGCAGCTTAGAATCGGGAGGGAAGAACACCGGGGAGCTGTTTTTT CASSLESGGKNTGELFF
once TRBJ2-1 NA TRBV9 TGTGCCAGCAGCGCCTCAGGGGTCAGCTTCGATGAGCAGTTCTTC CASSASGVSFDEQFF
NA TRBJ1-2 NA TRBV15 TGTGCCACCAGCACGGCAGGTTTCACGCTCGGCTACACCTTC CATSTAGFTLGYTF
NA TRBJ1-2 NA TRBV11-2 TGTGCCAGCAGCTTAGTTGCGGGGGCGCGGGTTGGCTACACCTTC CASSLVAGARVGYTF
NA TRBJ1-1 NA TRBV6-5 TGTGCCAGCAGTTACGGGGCGGTGAACACTGAAGCTTTCTTT CASSYGAVNTEAFF
NA TRBJ2-3 NA TRBV10-1 TGCGCCAGCAGTCCCTTGGGGGGTGCAGATACGCAGTATTTT CASSPLGGADTQYF
NA TRBJ2-7 TRBD1 TRBV27 TGTGCCACCGCAGGGGGCCCTTACTCCTACGAGCAGTACTTC CATAGGPYSYEQYF
once TRBJ1-2 NA TRBV6-5 TGTGCCAGCAGAGTAACACAGGGTGCGGGCTATGGCTACACCTTC CASRVTQGAGYGYTF
NA TRBJ2-7 NA TRBV18 TGTGCCAGCTCACCAGTGGGGCCCTACGAGCAGTACTTC CASSPVGPYEQYF
NA TRBJ2-4 TRBD2 TRBV30 TGTGCCTCTTCGGGGGGGGCCAAAAACATTCAGTACTTC CASSGGAKNIQYF
NA TRBJ2-5 TRBD2 TRBV7-9 TGTGCCAGCAGTAGGACAATCGGACTAGCGGGAGTCTTGGAGACCCAGTACTTC CASSRTIGLAGVLETQYF
NA TRBJ2-1 NA TRBV30 TGTGCCTGGAGAGCCCGCGGGGGCCTGGGGTACAATGAGCAGTTCTTC CAWRARGGLGYNEQFF
NA TRBJ2-1 NA TRBV7-9 TGTGCCAGCAGCTGGCGGGACAATGAGCAGTTCTTC CASSWRDNEQFF
NA TRBJ2-5 TRBD2 TRBV9 TGTGCCAGCAGCGTAGAACCCCTACGGGCTAGCGGGAGAGGGGCTCAAGAGACCCAGTACTTC CASSVEPLRASGRGAQETQYF
NA TRBJ2-6 TRBD1 TRBV7-6 TGTGCCAGCAGCTTAATTGGGACAGGGGGACCTGGGGCCAACGTCCTGACTTTC CASSLIGTGGPGANVLTF
NA TRBJ2-2 TRBD2 TRBV7-6 TGTGCCAGCAGCTTAAGACTAGCGGGGGGGCTTGACACCGGGGAGCTGTTTTTT CASSLRLAGGLDTGELFF
NA TRBJ1-3 NA TRBV5-6 TGTGCCAGCAGCTTGGGACACCTCAGCTCTGGAAACACCATATATTTT CASSLGHLSSGNTIYF
NA TRBJ1-4 NA TRBV9 TGTGCCAGCAGCGAGAGGACAGAAACTAATGAAAAACTGTTTTTT CASSERTETNEKLFF
NA TRBJ2-3 NA TRBV28 TGTGCCAGCAGTTCCCCCGTTATGCAGGGAGGTTGGGATACGCAGTATTTT CASSSPVMQGGWDTQYF
NA TRBJ2-3 NA TRBV4-1 TGCGCCAGCAGCCAAGCTCGGTCTAGCACAGATACGCAGTATTTT CASSQARSSTDTQYF
NA TRBJ2-5 NA TRBV19 TGTGCCAGTAGGGACAACCAAGAGACCCAGTACTTC CASRDNQETQYF
NA TRBJ2-7 TRBD2 TRBV19 TGTGCCAGTACGGGACTAGCGGGTGGCGAGCAGTACTTC CASTGLAGGEQYF
NA TRBJ2-2 NA TRBV27 TGTGCCAGCAGTTTAGGAGGGCCCGGGGAGCTGTTTTTT CASSLGGPGELFF
NA TRBJ2-1 TRBD2 TRBV27 TGTGCCAGCAGTTCTGGGACTAACTACAATGAGCAGTTCTTC CASSSGTNYNEQFF
NA TRBJ1-5 TRBD1 TRBV5-6 TGTGCCAGCAGCCGGGGACAGTTCTATAGCAATCAGCCCCAGCATTTT CASSRGQFYSNQPQHF
NA TRBJ2-1 NA TRBV9 TGTGCCAGCAGCGAGGGGCCTCACCTCAACAATGAGCAGTTCTTC CASSEGPHLNNEQFF
NA TRBJ1-2 NA TRBV28 TGTGCCAGCAGACTCGCGGCAACTAGCTATGGCTACACCTTC CASRLAATSYGYTF
NA TRBJ2-1 TRBD1 TRBV4-1 TGCGCCAGCAGCCAGGTACAGGGGGAGCGTGAGCAGTTCTTC CASSQVQGEREQFF
NA TRBJ2-7 TRBD2 TRBV19 TGTGCCAGTACTCCGGGGGGAGAGGATGGCGAGCAGTACTTC CASTPGGEDGEQYF
NA TRBJ2-2 NA TRBV27 TGTGCCAGCAGTTTATGGAGCACCGGGGAGCTGTTTTTT CASSLWSTGELFF
NA TRBJ1-5 NA TRBV27 TGTGCCAGCAGTCCCCAGGGGCGGCTGGGGTATAGCAATCAGCCCCAGCATTTT CASSPQGRLGYSNQPQHF
NA TRBJ2-1 TRBD2 TRBV13 TGTGCCAGCAGCGGCCAACTAGCGGGAGGTTTAGGTGATGAGCAGTTCTTC CASSGQLAGGLGDEQFF
NA TRBJ2-1 TRBD2 TRBV5-1 TGCGCCAGCAGCTCTCGGAATAGCGGGGCCTACAATGAGCAGTTCTTC CASSSRNSGAYNEQFF
NA TRBJ2-2 NA TRBV5-4 TGTGCCAGCAGCTTGGGGCGAGGTGATACCGGGGAGCTGTTTTTT CASSLGRGDTGELFF
NA TRBJ1-2 NA TRBV2 TGTGCCAGCAGTGGCCAGGGTTGGGACTATGGCTACACCTTC CASSGQGWDYGYTF